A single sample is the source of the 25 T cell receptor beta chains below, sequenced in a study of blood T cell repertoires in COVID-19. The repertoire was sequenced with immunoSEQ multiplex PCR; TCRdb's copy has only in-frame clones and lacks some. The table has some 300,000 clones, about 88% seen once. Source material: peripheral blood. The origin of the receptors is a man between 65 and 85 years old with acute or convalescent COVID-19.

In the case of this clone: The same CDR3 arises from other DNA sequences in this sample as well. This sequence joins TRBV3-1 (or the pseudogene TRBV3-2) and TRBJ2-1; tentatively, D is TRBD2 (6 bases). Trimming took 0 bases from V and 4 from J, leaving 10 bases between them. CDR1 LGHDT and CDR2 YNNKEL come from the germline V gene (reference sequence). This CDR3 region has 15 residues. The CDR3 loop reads CASSQDRGSYNEQFF. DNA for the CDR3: TGTGCCAGCAGCCAAGATCGGGGGTCGTACAATGAGCAGTTCTTC.

In nucleotides, the CDR3 is TGTGCCAGCAGCTTAGGAATATATAGTACAGATACGCAGTATTTT. Translation gives CASSLGIYSTDTQYF. This chain uses TRBV7-9 with TRBJ2-3; D ambiguous. CDR3 size: 15 residues. Trimming took 1 base from V and 3 from J, leaving 11 bases between them. CDR1 and CDR2 from the germline V gene are SEHNR and FQNEAQ (reference sequence).

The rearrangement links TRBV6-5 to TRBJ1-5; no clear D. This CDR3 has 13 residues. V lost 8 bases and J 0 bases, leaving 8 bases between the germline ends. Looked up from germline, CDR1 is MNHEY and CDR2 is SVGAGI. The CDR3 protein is CASGSTSNQPQHF. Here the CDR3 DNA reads TGTGCCAGCGGCTCAACTAGCAATCAGCCCCAGCATTTT.

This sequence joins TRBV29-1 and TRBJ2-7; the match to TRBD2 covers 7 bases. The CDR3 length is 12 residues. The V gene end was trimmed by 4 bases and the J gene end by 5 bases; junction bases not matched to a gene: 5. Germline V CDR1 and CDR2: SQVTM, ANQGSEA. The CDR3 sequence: CSVAGGSHEQYF. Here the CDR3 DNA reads TGCAGCGTTGCGGGCGGGAGCCACGAGCAGTACTTC.

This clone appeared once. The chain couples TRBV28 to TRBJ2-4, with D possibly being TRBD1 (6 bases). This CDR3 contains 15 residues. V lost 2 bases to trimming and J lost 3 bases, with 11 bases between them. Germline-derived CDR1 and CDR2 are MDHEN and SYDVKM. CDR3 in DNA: TGTGCCAGCAGTTTACCGGGACACCTCAAAAACATTCAGTACTTC. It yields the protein CASSLPGHLKNIQYF.

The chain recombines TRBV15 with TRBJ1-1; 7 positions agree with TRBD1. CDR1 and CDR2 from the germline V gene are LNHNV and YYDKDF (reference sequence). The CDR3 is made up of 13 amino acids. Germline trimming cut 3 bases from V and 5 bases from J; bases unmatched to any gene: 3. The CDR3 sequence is CATSRTGQTEAFF. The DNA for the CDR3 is TGTGCCACCAGCAGGACAGGGCAAACTGAAGCTTTCTTT.

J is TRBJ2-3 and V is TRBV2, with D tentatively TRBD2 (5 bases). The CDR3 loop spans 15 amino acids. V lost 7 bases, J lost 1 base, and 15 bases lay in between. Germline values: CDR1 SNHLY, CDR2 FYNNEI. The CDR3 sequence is CASNALASGTDTQYF. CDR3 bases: TGTGCCAGCAACGCTTTAGCGTCTGGCACAGATACGCAGTATTTT.

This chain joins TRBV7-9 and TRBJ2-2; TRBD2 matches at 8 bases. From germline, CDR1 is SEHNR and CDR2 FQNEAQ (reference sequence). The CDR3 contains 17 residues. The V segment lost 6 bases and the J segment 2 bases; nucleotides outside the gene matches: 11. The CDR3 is CASSPGGLVRNTGELFF. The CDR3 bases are TGTGCCAGCAGTCCCGGGGGACTAGTGAGAAACACCGGGGAGCTGTTTTTT.

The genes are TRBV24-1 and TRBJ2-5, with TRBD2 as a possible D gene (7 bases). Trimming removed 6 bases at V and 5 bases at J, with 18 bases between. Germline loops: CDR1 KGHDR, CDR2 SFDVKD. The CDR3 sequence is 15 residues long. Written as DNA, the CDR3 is TGTGCCACCAGTCCAGGGGACTACGGTGGGGAGACCCAGTACTTC. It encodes CATSPGDYGGETQYF.

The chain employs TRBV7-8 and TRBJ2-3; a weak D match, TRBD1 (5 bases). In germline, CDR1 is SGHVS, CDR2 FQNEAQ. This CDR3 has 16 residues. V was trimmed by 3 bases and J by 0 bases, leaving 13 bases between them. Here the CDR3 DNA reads TGTGCCAGCAGCTTCCAAGGGGCAGCTAGCACAGATACGCAGTATTTT. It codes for CASSFQGAASTDTQYF.

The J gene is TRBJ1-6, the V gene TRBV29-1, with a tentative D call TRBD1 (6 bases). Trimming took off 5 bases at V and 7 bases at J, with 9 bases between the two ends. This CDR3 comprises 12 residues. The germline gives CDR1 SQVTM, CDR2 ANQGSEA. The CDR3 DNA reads TGCAGCGTTCTACAGGGCAATTCACCCCTCCACTTT. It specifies CSVLQGNSPLHF.

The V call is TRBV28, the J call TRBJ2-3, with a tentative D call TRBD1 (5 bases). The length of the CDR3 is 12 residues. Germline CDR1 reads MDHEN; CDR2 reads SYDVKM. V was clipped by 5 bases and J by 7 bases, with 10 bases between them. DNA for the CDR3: TGTGCCAGCAGTCCGGACACTAATACGCAGTATTTT. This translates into CASSPDTNTQYF.

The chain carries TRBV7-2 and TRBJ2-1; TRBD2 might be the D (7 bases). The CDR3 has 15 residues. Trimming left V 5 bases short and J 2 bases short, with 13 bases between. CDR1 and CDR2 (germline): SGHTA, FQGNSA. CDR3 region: CASSPWGGPYNEQFF. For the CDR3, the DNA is TGTGCCAGCAGCCCCTGGGGGGGGCCCTACAATGAGCAGTTCTTC.

The CDR3 region has the DNA TGTGCCAGCAGCTTAAGGACAGGGCTTAGCAATCAGCCCCAGCATTTT. Its protein product is CASSLRTGLSNQPQHF. The chain carries TRBV5-6 and TRBJ1-5, with 8 bases that match TRBD1. With 2 bases clipped from V and 0 bases from J, the junction kept 4 bases outside the gene matches. The CDR3 length is 16 residues. Germline V gene sequence: CDR1 SGHDT, CDR2 YYEEEE.

The CDR3 region is CASSLSGSYNEQFF. The DNA of the CDR3 is TGTGCCAGCAGCTTATCGGGGTCCTACAATGAGCAGTTCTTC. This chain joins TRBV11-3 and TRBJ2-1; D possibly corresponds to TRBD2 (5 bases). Germline V gene lookup returns CDR1 SGHNT and CDR2 YENEEA. Trimming removed 2 bases from V and 1 base from J, with 6 bases in between. The CDR3 consists of 14 residues.

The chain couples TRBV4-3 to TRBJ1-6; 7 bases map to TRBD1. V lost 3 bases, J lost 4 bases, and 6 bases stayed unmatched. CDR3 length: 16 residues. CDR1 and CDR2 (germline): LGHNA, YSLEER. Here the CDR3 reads CASSQAGTAYNSPLHF. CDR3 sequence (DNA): TGCGCCAGCAGCCAGGCCGGGACAGCATATAATTCACCCCTCCACTTT.

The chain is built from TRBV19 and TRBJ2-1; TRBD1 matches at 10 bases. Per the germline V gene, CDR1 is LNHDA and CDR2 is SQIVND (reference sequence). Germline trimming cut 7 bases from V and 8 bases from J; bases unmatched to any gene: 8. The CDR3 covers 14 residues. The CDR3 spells CASTGTGANYEQFF. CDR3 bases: TGTGCCAGTACCGGGACAGGGGCAAATTATGAGCAGTTCTTC.

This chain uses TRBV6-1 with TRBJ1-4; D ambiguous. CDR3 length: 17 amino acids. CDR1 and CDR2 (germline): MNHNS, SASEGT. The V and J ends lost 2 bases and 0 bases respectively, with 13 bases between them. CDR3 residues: CASSERPRLTTNEKLFF. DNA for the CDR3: TGTGCCAGCAGTGAACGTCCCCGGTTGACAACTAATGAAAAACTGTTTTTT.

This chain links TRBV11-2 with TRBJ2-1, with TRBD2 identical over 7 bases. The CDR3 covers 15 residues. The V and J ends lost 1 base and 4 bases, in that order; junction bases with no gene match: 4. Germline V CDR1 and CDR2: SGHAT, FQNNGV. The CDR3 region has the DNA TGTGCCAGCAGCTTAGCAAGCGGGGTTTACAATGAGCAGTTCTTC. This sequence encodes CASSLASGVYNEQFF. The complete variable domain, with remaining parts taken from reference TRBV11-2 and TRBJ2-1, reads EAGVAQSPRYKIIEKRQSVAFWCNPISGHATLYWYQQILGQGPKLLIQFQNNGVVDDSQLPKDRFSAERLKGVDSTLKIQPAKLEDSAVYLCASSLASGVYNEQFFGPGTRLTVL.

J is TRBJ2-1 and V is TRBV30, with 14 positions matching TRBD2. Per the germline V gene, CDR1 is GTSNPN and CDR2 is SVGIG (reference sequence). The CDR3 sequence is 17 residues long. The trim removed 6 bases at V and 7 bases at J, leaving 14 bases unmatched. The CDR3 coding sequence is TGTGCCTGCCCGTACCCCGGGACTAGCGGGAGTAGAAATGAGCAGTTCTTC. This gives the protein CACPYPGTSGSRNEQFF.

The CDR3 spells CAISRDRDEQYF. The CDR3 DNA reads as TGTGCCATCAGTCGGGACAGGGACGAGCAGTACTTC. This chain links TRBV10-3 with TRBJ2-7; 9 bases align to TRBD1. After removal of 5 bases from V and 5 bases from J, the junction contained 1 base not matched to a gene. The CDR3 extends over 12 amino acids. The germline V gene has CDR1 ENHRY and CDR2 SYGVKD.

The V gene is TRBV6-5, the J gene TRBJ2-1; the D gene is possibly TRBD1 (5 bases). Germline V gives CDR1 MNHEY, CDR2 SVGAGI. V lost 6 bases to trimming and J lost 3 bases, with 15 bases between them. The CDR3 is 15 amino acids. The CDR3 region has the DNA TGTGCCAGCAGATTCGACAGATCGGTCTACAATGAGCAGTTCTTC. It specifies CASRFDRSVYNEQFF.

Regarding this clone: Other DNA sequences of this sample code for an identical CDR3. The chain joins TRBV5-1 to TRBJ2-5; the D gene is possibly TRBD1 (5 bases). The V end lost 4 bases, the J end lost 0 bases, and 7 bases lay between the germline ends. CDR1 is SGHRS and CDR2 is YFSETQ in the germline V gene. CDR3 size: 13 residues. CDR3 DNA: TGCGCCAGCAGCCTGACAGACCAAGAGACCCAGTACTTC. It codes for CASSLTDQETQYF.

This CDR3 reads CASNNRDRGYGYGYTF. CDR3 in DNA: TGTGCCAGCAACAATAGGGACAGGGGGTACGGCTATGGCTACACCTTC. The chain combines TRBV5-4 with TRBJ1-2; TRBD1 matches at 11 bases. The germline V gene encodes CDR1 SGHNT and CDR2 YYREEE (reference sequence). V lost 6 bases, J lost 4 bases, and 11 bases stayed unmatched. This CDR3 has 16 residues.

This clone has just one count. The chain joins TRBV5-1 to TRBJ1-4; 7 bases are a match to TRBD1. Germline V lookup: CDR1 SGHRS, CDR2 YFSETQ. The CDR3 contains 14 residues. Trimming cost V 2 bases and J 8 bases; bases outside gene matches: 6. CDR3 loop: CASSFGTQGEKLFF. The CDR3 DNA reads TGCGCCAGCAGCTTCGGGACACAGGGGGAAAAACTGTTTTTT.